This TCR beta chain was identified in a study of T cells in Graves' hyperthyroidism and ophthalmopathy. The CDR3 extends over 16 amino acids. The J segment lost 4 bases and the V segment lost 3 bases, leaving 10 bases of the junction unmatched. CDR1 SGHVS and CDR2 FQNEAQ come from the germline V gene. This clonotype was counted many times. RNA transcripts yielded amplified TCR beta CDR3 regions. Carried out on the TCR CDR3, a first-round RT-PCR used the HTBI primer set. TCRdb independently ran MiXCR on the multiplex PCR reads; one entry per CDR3 protein. The sample consists of 360,000 or so distinct CDR3 sequences, roughly 19% of them appearing once. Patients aged 18 to 65 had newly diagnosed hyperthyroidism of under 2 months' duration.

Sequencing was performed on blood. This clonotype was sampled from a young woman with Graves' hyperthyroidism. The rearrangement joins TRBV7-8 to TRBJ2-7, with 9 positions matching TRBD1. The CDR3: CASSFQGQGKRYEQYF. The CDR3 DNA follows: TGTGCCAGCAGCTTTCAAGGACAGGGGAAGAGGTACGAGCAGTACTTC.